This T cell receptor (beta chain) was identified in a study of T cell repertoires in cytomegalovirus infection. Across the study: Peptides in the study included HLA-C-restricted and HLA-B-restricted CMV epitopes. CMV infection and matching HLA type were both indicated by public TCR beta signatures. Study conclusions and caveats: Across the ex vivo response, the dominant clonotypes were HLA-C-restricted CMV-specific TCR beta clonotypes. Cumulative frequency of public TCR beta families picked out carriers of CMV plus the relevant HLA.

Via MiXCR, TCRdb re-called the reads, giving one row per CDR3 protein. Among approximately 910,000 distinct CDR3 sequences, 31% were seen once, and the ten largest hold around an eighth. Worth noting for this clonotype: The antigen is not known.

Trimming cost V 2 bases and J 6 bases; bases outside gene matches: 7. The CDR3 runs to 16 residues. CDR1 MNHEY and CDR2 SMNVEV come from the germline V gene (reference sequence). Sequenced here: cultured CD8+ T cells from PBMCs, sampled from culture after CMV antigen stimulation. V is TRBV27 and J is TRBJ2-2; 9 bases align to TRBD2. This receptor was taken from a human donor in good health (CMV status not recorded). Some clones in this sample may be carry-over from other donors' samples. CDR3: CASSLGGLAKPGELFF. CDR3 DNA: TGTGCCAGCAGTTTAGGGGGACTAGCAAAGCCCGGGGAGCTGTTTTTT.